This entry concerns a single T cell receptor beta chain. This clonotype has just a few counts. The clone's antigen remains unknown. No quality values exist for individual bases; no much larger clone is one base distant. Trimming takes 6 bases from V and 9 bases from J, and the germline ends sit 9 bases apart. The germline V gene encodes CDR1 MNHEY and CDR2 SMNVEV (reference sequence). The CDR3 contains 12 residues, cysteine and phenylalanine counted. The CDR3 DNA has 36 bases and is translated from base 1. This entry is derived from a study of patients and donors after allogeneic stem cell transplantation (TCRdb year 2020). The method was RT-PCR. Sequenced using a NextSeq 550. In TCRdb, the public reads were trimmed at Q25 with fastp and aligned with MiXCR, with productive beta chains retained. Identical CDR3 protein sequences are pooled into one entry, listed with their most common genes and DNA. Here the sample has 800,000 to 1,000,000 distinct CDR3 sequences; 18% occur a single time. The biggest ten clones account for 6% of the sample.

The receptor comes from a human donor who was either an allogeneic HSCT recipient or a stem cell or donor lymphocyte infusion donor (not recorded which). It is not recorded whose cells these are; they may come from a transplant donor. The chain couples TRBV27 to TRBJ1-6; the D gene is perhaps TRBD1, from 5 matching bases. Sequencing was done on a sample of blood, either unsorted or a sorted T cell fraction (not recorded which). The DNA is TGTGCCAGCAGCCAAGGGGTTTCACCCCTCCACTTT. Translated, this gives CASSQGVSPLHF.